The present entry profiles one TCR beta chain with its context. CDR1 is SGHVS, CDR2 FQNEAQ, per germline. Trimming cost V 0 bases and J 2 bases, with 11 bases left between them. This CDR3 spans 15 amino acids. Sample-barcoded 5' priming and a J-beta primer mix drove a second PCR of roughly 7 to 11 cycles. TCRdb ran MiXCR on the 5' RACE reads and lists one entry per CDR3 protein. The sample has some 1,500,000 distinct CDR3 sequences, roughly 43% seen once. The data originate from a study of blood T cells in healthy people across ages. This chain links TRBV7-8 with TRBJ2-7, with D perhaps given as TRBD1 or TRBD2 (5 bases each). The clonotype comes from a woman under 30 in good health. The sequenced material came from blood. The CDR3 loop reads CASSLAGTYTYEQYF. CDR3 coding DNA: TGTGCCAGCAGCTTAGCCGGGACGTATACCTACGAGCAGTACTTC. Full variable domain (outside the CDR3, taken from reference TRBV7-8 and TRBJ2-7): GAGVSQSPRYKVAKRGQDVALRCDPISGHVSLFWYQQALGQGPEFLTYFQNEAQLDKSGLPSDRFFAERPEGSVSTLKIQRTQQEDSAVYLCASSLAGTYTYEQYFGPGTRLTVT.